Below are 26 T cell receptor beta chains sequenced from a single sample in a study of early T cells in non-severe SARS-CoV-2 infection. TCRdb itself ran the 5' RACE reads through MiXCR, one entry per CDR3 protein. The table includes under 60,000 distinct CDR3 sequences, around 8% detected once. The sequenced sample was whole blood. The receptors were gathered from an adult who was a healthcare worker with PCR-confirmed SARS-CoV-2 infection or an uninfected control (not recorded which).

This clonotype has ten or more counts. Here the CDR3 reads CASSPGAGYEQYF. CDR3 in DNA: TGTGCCAGCAGCCCAGGGGCAGGGTACGAGCAGTACTTC. The V gene is TRBV5-6, the J gene TRBJ2-7, with D possibly matching TRBD1 (6 bases). Per the germline V gene, CDR1 is SGHDT and CDR2 is YYEEEE. This CDR3 comprises 13 residues. The V gene lost 4 bases and the J gene lost 4 bases, with 12 bases spanning the gap.

V usage is TRBV11-2 and J usage is TRBJ2-1; D uncertain. This CDR3 comprises 11 residues. The germline CDR1 and CDR2 sequences are SGHAT and FQNNGV. V was cut by 7 bases and J by 5 bases, with 6 bases left in between. The CDR3 loop reads CASTQDNEQFF. CDR3 nucleotide sequence: TGTGCCAGCACCCAAGACAATGAGCAGTTCTTC.

The rearrangement joins TRBV19 to TRBJ2-3; D possibly uses TRBD1 or TRBD2 (5 bases each). Germline assignment: CDR1 LNHDA and CDR2 SQIVND (reference sequence). Trimming took 6 bases from V and 7 from J, leaving 23 bases between them. The CDR3 runs 16 residues. CDR3 protein: CASSIRMGTPRNTQYF. CDR3 sequence (DNA): TGTGCCAGTAGCATACGGATGGGGACCCCTCGAAATACGCAGTATTTT.

This clonotype was counted many times. The chain carries TRBV14 and TRBJ1-4; maybe TRBD1 (5 bases). The germline CDR1 and CDR2 sequences are SGHDN and FVKESK. Trimming pared 2 bases from V and 12 bases from J, leaving 13 bases between. CDR3 length equals 13 residues. In DNA form, the CDR3 reads TGTGCCAGCAGCCAAATACTTCAGGGAGAACTGTTTTTT. It translates to CASSQILQGELFF.

The table lists this clonotype with many counts. The CDR3 DNA follows: TGCAGTGCAGTCCGGGACTCTGGGGCCAACGTCCTGACTTTC. This sequence encodes CSAVRDSGANVLTF. This rearrangement joins TRBV20-1 to TRBJ2-6, with D perhaps TRBD2 (5 bases). Trimming took off 6 bases at V and 0 bases at J, with 9 bases between the two ends. Germline-derived CDR1 and CDR2 are DFQATT and SNEGSKA (reference sequence). The CDR3 has 14 amino acids.

The table lists this clonotype with a few counts. The chain joins TRBV20-1 to TRBJ1-1; the D gene is possibly TRBD1 (6 bases). The V and J ends lost 6 bases and 8 bases respectively, with 13 bases between them. The CDR3 loop spans 11 amino acids. Per germline, CDR1 DFQATT and CDR2 SNEGSKA (reference sequence). The CDR3 loop is CSAWVGAEAFF. Written as DNA, the CDR3 is TGCAGTGCCTGGGTGGGGGCAGAAGCTTTCTTT.

V and J are TRBV5-1 and TRBJ2-7; D may match TRBD1 or TRBD2 (5 bases each). Trimming pared 3 bases from V and 5 bases from J, leaving 12 bases between. This CDR3 comprises 13 residues. Germline assignment: CDR1 SGHRS and CDR2 YFSETQ. Written as DNA, the CDR3 is TGCGCCAGCAGCTCGTCGGGGCCGGACGAGCAGTACTTC. Its protein is CASSSSGPDEQYF.

This clonotype was seen more than once but under ten times. The chain has TRBV5-1 and TRBJ2-7; 14 bases line up with TRBD2. The CDR3 has 16 amino acids. Trimming cost V 4 bases and J 3 bases; bases outside gene matches: 6. Germline V gene lookup returns CDR1 SGHRS and CDR2 YFSETQ. CDR3 amino acids: CASSTGTSGRNYEQYF. In nucleotides, the CDR3 is TGCGCCAGCAGCACCGGGACTAGCGGGAGAAACTACGAGCAGTACTTC.

The chain carries TRBV4-1 and TRBJ2-7, with a tentative D call TRBD2 (6 bases). The CDR3 runs to 14 residues. The germline V and J ends were trimmed by 0 bases and 6 bases, with 12 bases remaining between them. Germline lookup yields CDR1 MGHRA and CDR2 YSYEKL. The CDR3 loop reads CASSQDLKGGEQYF. In DNA form, the CDR3 reads TGCGCCAGCAGCCAAGATCTTAAGGGAGGCGAGCAGTACTTC.

The chain couples TRBV19 to TRBJ2-7; D is uncertain. The V gene's germline CDR1 is LNHDA and CDR2 SQIVND (reference sequence). The CDR3 covers 13 residues. Trimming removed 8 bases at V and 2 bases at J, with 13 bases between. For the CDR3, the DNA is TGTGCCAGTCAATCTCAAGTGACCTACGAGCAGTACTTC. Translating it yields CASQSQVTYEQYF.

A few counts support this clonotype. This chain links TRBV6-1 with TRBJ2-1; TRBD1 is a possible D gene (6 bases). V was shortened by 6 bases and J by 6 bases, with 30 bases between the two germline ends. Looked up from germline, CDR1 is MNHNS and CDR2 is SASEGT. The CDR3 has 19 amino acids. CDR3 DNA: TGTGCCAGCAGGTGGCGGACAGCCCTCTGGAAGGAGGCTCCCAATGAGCAGTTCTTC. The encoded protein is CASRWRTALWKEAPNEQFF.

This clonotype has more than one count but fewer than ten. V usage is TRBV13 and J usage is TRBJ2-1; perhaps TRBD1 as D (6 bases). Germline V gives CDR1 PRHDT, CDR2 FYEKMQ (reference sequence). V was clipped by 0 bases and J by 6 bases, with 6 bases between them. The CDR3 consists of 13 residues. The CDR3 DNA reads as TGTGCCAGCAGCTTAGGGGACAGCAATGAGCAGTTCTTC. It specifies CASSLGDSNEQFF.

This clonotype was recorded at least ten times. The CDR3 loop is CAETPRGTNEQFF. The CDR3 nucleotides are TGTGCAGAGACCCCGAGGGGCACAAATGAGCAGTTCTTC. The chain is built from TRBV11-2 and TRBJ2-1, with D perhaps given as TRBD1 or TRBD2 (5 bases each). The germline CDR1 and CDR2 sequences are SGHAT and FQNNGV. This CDR3 has 13 amino acids.

In this sample, this clonotype turned up a few times. V usage is TRBV10-3 and J usage is TRBJ1-6; D is possibly TRBD1 (5 bases). Trimming shortened V by 6 bases and J by 8 bases, and 8 bases separated the two germline ends. Germline assignment: CDR1 ENHRY and CDR2 SYGVKD. CDR3 size: 12 residues. The CDR3 region has the DNA TGTGCCATCAGCCAGACAGATTCACCCCTCCACTTT. It codes for CAISQTDSPLHF.

V and J are TRBV27 and TRBJ2-1; 8 bases fit TRBD2. V was pared by 6 bases and J by 10 bases, with 8 bases of the junction left unmatched. CDR1 MNHEY and CDR2 SMNVEV come from the germline V gene (reference sequence). The CDR3 runs to 13 residues. The CDR3 DNA reads TGTGCCAGCAGGAAGGGACTAGGCGAGGAGCAGTTCTTC. Its protein product is CASRKGLGEEQFF.

Ten or more counts support this clonotype. As DNA, the CDR3 is TGTGCCAGCAGCGTATCAGGTTCCTACGAGCAGTACTTC. Amino acid sequence: CASSVSGSYEQYF. This rearrangement joins TRBV9 to TRBJ2-7; no clear D gene. The CDR3 has 13 residues. The ends were cut back, 1 base at V and 1 base at J, with 6 bases in the middle. Germline V lookup: CDR1 SGDLS, CDR2 YYNGEE.

This clonotype was found a few times. The chain links TRBV6-5 to TRBJ2-1, with 14 bases fitting TRBD2. This CDR3 has 15 residues. J gave up 8 bases and V 4 bases, and 4 bases lay outside the gene matches. From germline, CDR1 is MNHEY and CDR2 SVGAGI. This chain's CDR3 is CASSSGTSGSDEQFF. The DNA of the CDR3 is TGTGCCAGCAGTTCCGGGACTAGCGGGAGTGATGAGCAGTTCTTC.

The table lists this clonotype with many counts. The chain combines TRBV2 with TRBJ2-7; possibly TRBD1 or TRBD2 for D (6 bases each). The germline CDR1 and CDR2 sequences are SNHLY and FYNNEI. V dropped 6 bases and J dropped 0 bases, with 12 bases sitting between them. This CDR3 is built from 14 residues. The CDR3 DNA reads TGTGCCAGCAGGGAGGGGGAGGTCTCCTACGAGCAGTACTTC. Its protein product is CASREGEVSYEQYF. The full variable domain, in which reference TRBV2 and TRBJ2-7 provide the parts outside the CDR3, is EPEVTQTPSHQVTQMGQEVILRCVPISNHLYFYWYRQILGQKVEFLVSFYNNEISEKSEIFDDQFSVERPDGSNFTLKIRSTKLEDSAMYFCASREGEVSYEQYFGPGTRLTVT.

This clonotype was picked up a small number of times. This sequence joins TRBV10-3 and TRBJ2-1; D remains ambiguous. The germline V gene encodes CDR1 ENHRY and CDR2 SYGVKD. The CDR3 length is 15 residues. V gave up 2 bases and J gave up 4 bases, with 12 bases separating them. The chain's CDR3 is CAISEAGGPYNEQFF. CDR3 in DNA: TGTGCCATCAGTGAGGCCGGTGGGCCTTACAATGAGCAGTTCTTC.

The chain links TRBV2 to TRBJ2-6; TRBD1 matches at 8 bases. Trimming removed 5 bases from V and 2 bases from J; junction bases left unmatched: 11. The V gene's germline CDR1 is SNHLY and CDR2 FYNNEI. The CDR3 is 18 residues long. Written as DNA, the CDR3 is TGTGCCAGCAGTACCAGGGGGCGCGGAGGAGCTGGGGCCAACGTCCTGACTTTC. As protein: CASSTRGRGGAGANVLTF.

This clonotype has only a few counts. One end of the junction varies from germline; a read error may be responsible. The rearrangement joins TRBV7-7 to TRBJ2-7; 7 positions match TRBD2. Germline CDR1 and CDR2: SSHAT and FNYEAQ (reference sequence). The CDR3 has 14 residues. The CDR3 nucleotides read TGTGCTAGCAGCTTAGTCGGGGGAGGGAACGAGCAGTACTTC. Protein product: CASSLVGGGNEQYF.

The chain employs TRBV10-3 and TRBJ2-5; D is undetermined. Trimming stripped 0 bases from V and 5 bases from J, with 13 bases between. In germline, CDR1 is ENHRY, CDR2 SYGVKD. CDR3 length: 15 residues. CDR3 sequence: CAISESTLLGETQYF. The CDR3 nucleotides are TGTGCCATCAGTGAGTCGACCCTCCTTGGGGAGACCCAGTACTTC.

This chain connects TRBV2 to TRBJ2-7, with 7 bases matching TRBD1. The CDR3 contains 15 residues. V gave up 6 bases and J gave up 3 bases; unmatched junction bases: 11. The germline gives CDR1 SNHLY, CDR2 FYNNEI. This CDR3 is CASRTQGLEDYEQYF. DNA for the CDR3: TGTGCCAGCAGGACACAGGGGTTAGAAGACTACGAGCAGTACTTC.

The rearrangement uses TRBV6-6 and TRBJ2-1; D may be TRBD1 (5 bases). Trimming took 7 bases from V and 5 from J, leaving 15 bases between them. The germline V gene encodes CDR1 MNHNY and CDR2 SVGAGI (reference sequence). The CDR3 is made up of 14 amino acids. CDR3 nucleotides: TGTGCCAGCACCATCTATAAGGGGCACAATGAGCAGTTCTTC. Translation: CASTIYKGHNEQFF.

The rearrangement uses TRBV3-1 and TRBJ2-1; D uncertain. Trimming took 1 base from V and 7 from J, leaving 8 bases between them. The CDR3 is 13 residues long. Germline V gene data show CDR1 as LGHDT and CDR2 as YNNKEL (reference sequence). This CDR3 reads CASSQAAGNEQFF. The CDR3 DNA reads TGTGCCAGCAGCCAAGCGGCTGGTAATGAGCAGTTCTTC.

The V and J genes are TRBV15 and TRBJ1-1, with D perhaps matching TRBD1 (6 bases). Trimming cost V 2 bases and J 5 bases, with 21 bases left between them. The germline V gene encodes CDR1 LNHNV and CDR2 YYDKDF (reference sequence). This CDR3 has 17 amino acids. Written as DNA, the CDR3 is TGTGCCACCAGCAGAAGGCCCCTCGAAGACAGGCGGACTGAAGCTTTCTTT. Its protein product is CATSRRPLEDRRTEAFF.